These T cell receptor beta chains were read from a single sample in a study of CD4+ T cells in melanoma. The table came from immunoSEQ multiplex PCR; TCRdb's copy has only in-frame clones and leaves some out. In the table there are about 140,000 clones, over 90% of which are singletons. All receptors derive from a human donor with melanoma. Each CDR3 is given with its conserved first and last residue. Fields, in order: J gene, V gene, D gene, clone size, CDR3 protein, CDR3 DNA. A D gene is named only where the DNA matches it firmly. Where a row states a size, it is once, few, many or the class of an expanded clone; other rows omit it.

j_call: TRBJ2-1
v_call: TRBV7-7
d_call: TRBD2
clone_size: .
cdr3_aa: CASSPSQTSVIYNEQFF
cdr3_nt: TGTGCTAGCAGCCCCAGTCAAACTAGCGTCATCTACAATGAGCAGTTCTTC

j_call: TRBJ1-4
v_call: TRBV5-6
d_call: .
clone_size: few
cdr3_aa: CASSLVGVPATNEKLFF
cdr3_nt: TGTGCCAGCAGCTTGGTGGGGGTTCCTGCAACTAATGAAAAACTGTTTTTT

j_call: TRBJ2-7
v_call: TRBV6-6
d_call: .
clone_size: .
cdr3_aa: CASGEGYEQYF
cdr3_nt: TGTGCCAGCGGCGAGGGTTACGAGCAGTACTTC

j_call: TRBJ1-1
v_call: TRBV6-1
d_call: TRBD1
clone_size: .
cdr3_aa: CASSAPRDRNTEAFF
cdr3_nt: TGTGCCAGCAGTGCCCCTCGGGACAGGAACACTGAAGCTTTCTTT

j_call: TRBJ2-1
v_call: TRBV27
d_call: TRBD2
clone_size: .
cdr3_aa: CASSLRTSGINEQFF
cdr3_nt: TGTGCCAGCAGCCTCCGGACTAGCGGGATCAATGAGCAGTTCTTC

j_call: TRBJ2-3
v_call: TRBV27
d_call: TRBD1
clone_size: .
cdr3_aa: CASSFLDRAQGTQYF
cdr3_nt: TGTGCCAGCAGTTTCCTTGACAGGGCACAGGGTACGCAGTATTTT

j_call: TRBJ1-2
v_call: TRBV19
d_call: .
clone_size: .
cdr3_aa: CASSIDPSIYGYTF
cdr3_nt: TGTGCCAGTAGTATCGACCCTTCTATCTATGGCTACACCTTC

j_call: TRBJ2-7
v_call: TRBV11-2
d_call: TRBD2
clone_size: .
cdr3_aa: CASSLGFGLASSYEQYF
cdr3_nt: TGTGCCAGCAGCTTGGGTTTCGGACTAGCCAGCTCCTACGAGCAGTACTTC

j_call: TRBJ2-1
v_call: TRBV6-6
d_call: .
clone_size: once
cdr3_aa: CASSGRGGANEQFF
cdr3_nt: TGTGCCAGCAGCGGCAGGGGGGGGGCCAATGAGCAGTTCTTC

j_call: TRBJ2-3
v_call: TRBV7-2
d_call: TRBD2
clone_size: .
cdr3_aa: CASSLYSGGALDTQYF
cdr3_nt: TGTGCCAGCAGCTTATATAGCGGGGGGGCATTAGATACGCAGTATTTT

j_call: TRBJ2-7
v_call: TRBV5-1
d_call: .
clone_size: once
cdr3_aa: CASSLLGGQLNEQYF
cdr3_nt: TGCGCCAGCAGTTTACTTGGGGGCCAATTGAACGAGCAGTACTTC

j_call: TRBJ2-3
v_call: TRBV13
d_call: TRBD2
clone_size: .
cdr3_aa: CASSPGLAGGNTDTQYF
cdr3_nt: TGTGCCAGCAGCCCGGGACTAGCGGGGGGAAACACAGATACGCAGTATTTT

j_call: TRBJ1-6
v_call: TRBV18
d_call: TRBD1
clone_size: .
cdr3_aa: CASSPRQGADNSPLHF
cdr3_nt: TGTGCCAGCTCACCACGACAGGGAGCGGATAATTCACCCCTCCACTTT

j_call: TRBJ2-5
v_call: TRBV19
d_call: .
clone_size: .
cdr3_aa: CASGSPEETQYF
cdr3_nt: TGTGCCAGTGGGAGCCCCGAAGAGACCCAGTACTTC

j_call: TRBJ1-2
v_call: TRBV2
d_call: .
clone_size: .
cdr3_aa: CASSFAQEGYTF
cdr3_nt: TGTGCCAGCAGTTTCGCCCAGGAGGGCTACACCTTC

j_call: TRBJ2-2
v_call: TRBV6-6
d_call: .
clone_size: .
cdr3_aa: CASSYIGGPNTGELFF
cdr3_nt: TGTGCCAGCAGTTACATCGGGGGGCCGAACACCGGGGAGCTGTTTTTT

j_call: TRBJ1-2
v_call: TRBV7-2
d_call: .
clone_size: .
cdr3_aa: CASSLWRTYGYTF
cdr3_nt: TGTGCCAGCAGCTTATGGCGCACCTATGGCTACACCTTC

j_call: TRBJ1-4
v_call: TRBV18
d_call: TRBD1
clone_size: .
cdr3_aa: CASSPWTQGAGEKLFF
cdr3_nt: TGTGCCAGCTCACCGTGGACACAGGGGGCCGGGGAAAAACTGTTTTTT

j_call: TRBJ2-3
v_call: TRBV7-2
d_call: .
clone_size: .
cdr3_aa: CASSFTDTQYF
cdr3_nt: TGTGCCAGCAGCTTCACAGATACGCAGTATTTT

j_call: TRBJ2-5
v_call: TRBV6-1
d_call: TRBD2
clone_size: .
cdr3_aa: CASRVLAGNQETQYF
cdr3_nt: TGTGCCAGCAGGGTACTAGCGGGGAACCAAGAGACCCAGTACTTC

j_call: TRBJ2-7
v_call: TRBV29-1
d_call: TRBD2
clone_size: .
cdr3_aa: CSVSGGTGSEQYF
cdr3_nt: TGCAGCGTGAGCGGGGGCACAGGCAGCGAGCAGTACTTC

j_call: TRBJ2-7
v_call: TRBV28
d_call: .
clone_size: once
cdr3_aa: CAIQQVSKSEQYF
cdr3_nt: TGTGCCATTCAACAGGTTTCTAAGAGCGAGCAGTACTTC